The entry below describes one TCR beta chain. Relative to the germline gene, one junction end is altered; a read error may explain this. The CDR3 has 10 amino acids. Germline CDR1 LNHNV, CDR2 YYDKDF (reference sequence). TCR beta CDR3 regions were amplified from RNA. The TCR CDR3 first-round RT-PCR relied on the HTBI primer set. In TCRdb, the multiplex PCR reads were re-called with MiXCR into one record per CDR3 protein. The sample lists approximately 870,000 distinct CDR3 sequences, approximately 40% occurring once. The sample belongs to a study of T cells in Graves' hyperthyroidism and ophthalmopathy.

The chain joins TRBV15 to TRBJ1-4; 7 positions match TRBD1. The sample consisted of blood. The receptor was derived from a man in his late teens or twenties with Graves' hyperthyroidism. The CDR3 DNA reads as TGTGCCACCAGCAATCCAGGGGGGCTTTTT. Protein product: CATSNPGGLF.